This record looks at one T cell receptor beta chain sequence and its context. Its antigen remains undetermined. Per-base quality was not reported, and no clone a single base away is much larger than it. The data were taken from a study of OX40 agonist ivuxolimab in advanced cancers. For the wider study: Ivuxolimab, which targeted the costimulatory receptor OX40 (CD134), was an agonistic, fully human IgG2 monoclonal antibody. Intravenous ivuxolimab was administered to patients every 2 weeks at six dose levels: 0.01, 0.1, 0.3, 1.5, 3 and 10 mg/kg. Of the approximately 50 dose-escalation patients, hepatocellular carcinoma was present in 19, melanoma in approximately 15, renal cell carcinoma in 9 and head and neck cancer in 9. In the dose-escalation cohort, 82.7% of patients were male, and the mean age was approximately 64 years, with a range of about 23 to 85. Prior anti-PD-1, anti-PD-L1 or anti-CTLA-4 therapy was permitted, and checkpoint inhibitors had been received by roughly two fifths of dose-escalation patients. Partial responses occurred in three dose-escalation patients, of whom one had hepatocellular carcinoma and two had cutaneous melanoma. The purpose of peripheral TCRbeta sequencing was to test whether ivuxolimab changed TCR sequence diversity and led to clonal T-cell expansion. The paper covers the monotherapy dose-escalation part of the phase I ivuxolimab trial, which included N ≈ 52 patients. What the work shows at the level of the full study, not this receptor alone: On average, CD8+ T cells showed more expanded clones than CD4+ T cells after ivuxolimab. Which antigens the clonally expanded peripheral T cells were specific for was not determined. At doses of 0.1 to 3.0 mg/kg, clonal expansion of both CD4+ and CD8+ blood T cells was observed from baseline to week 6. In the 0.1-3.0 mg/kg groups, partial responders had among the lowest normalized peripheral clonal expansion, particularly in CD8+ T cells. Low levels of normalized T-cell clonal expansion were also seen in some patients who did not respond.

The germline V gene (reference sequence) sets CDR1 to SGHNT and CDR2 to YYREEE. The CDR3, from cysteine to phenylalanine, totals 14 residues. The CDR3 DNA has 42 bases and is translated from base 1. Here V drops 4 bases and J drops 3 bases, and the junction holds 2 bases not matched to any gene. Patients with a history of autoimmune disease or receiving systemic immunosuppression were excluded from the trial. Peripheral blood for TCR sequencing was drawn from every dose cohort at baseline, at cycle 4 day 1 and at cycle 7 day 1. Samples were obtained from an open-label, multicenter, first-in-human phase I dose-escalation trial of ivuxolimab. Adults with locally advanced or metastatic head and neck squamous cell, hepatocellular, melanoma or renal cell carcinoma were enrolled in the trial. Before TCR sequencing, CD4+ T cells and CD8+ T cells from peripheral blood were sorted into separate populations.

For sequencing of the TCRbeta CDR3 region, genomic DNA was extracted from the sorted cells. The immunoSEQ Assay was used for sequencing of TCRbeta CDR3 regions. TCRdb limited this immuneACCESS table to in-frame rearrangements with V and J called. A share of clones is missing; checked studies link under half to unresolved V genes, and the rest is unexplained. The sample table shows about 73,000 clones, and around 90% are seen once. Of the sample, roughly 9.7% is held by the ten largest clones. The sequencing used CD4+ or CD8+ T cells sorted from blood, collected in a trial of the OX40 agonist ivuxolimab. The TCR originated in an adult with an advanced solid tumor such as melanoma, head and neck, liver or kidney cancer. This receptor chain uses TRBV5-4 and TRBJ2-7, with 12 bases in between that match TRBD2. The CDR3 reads CASSRTSGVYEQYF. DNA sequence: TGTGCCAGCAGCCGGACTAGCGGGGTCTACGAGCAGTACTTC.